This is a list of T cell receptor beta chains from one sample in a study of T cell responses to AZD1222 COVID-19 vaccine. Method: immunoSEQ multiplex PCR; TCRdb's copy keeps in-frame clones and lacks some. Of roughly 200,000 clones detected, about 93% appear once; the ten largest clones hold 1%. Material: peripheral blood, obtained 28 days after the second dose of the MenACWY control vaccine. These receptor sequences come from an adult who received the MenACWY meningococcal vaccine as a control. The CDR3 runs from the conserved cysteine through the conserved F or W. The D gene is left open where the match is weak. Size tells how often a clone was seen (once, few, many) or the class of an expanded clone, and some rows leave it out.

.,once,TRBV5-4,TRBJ2-3,TGTGCCAGCAGCTTGGCTGGCCGCACAGATACGCAGTATTTT,CASSLAGRTDTQYF
.,.,TRBV9,TRBJ1-3,TGTGCCAGCAGCGTAGATCAGGGAGAGTATGGAAACACCATATATTTT,CASSVDQGEYGNTIYF
TRBD1,.,TRBV7-2,TRBJ1-2,TGTGCCAGCAGCGCCCGGGACAGCGTACGCTATGGCTACACCTTC,CASSARDSVRYGYTF
.,.,TRBV6-5,TRBJ1-6,TGTGCCAGCACAGCTACGGAGTATTCACCCCTCCACTTT,CASTATEYSPLHF
TRBD1,.,TRBV7-8,TRBJ1-3,TGTGCCAGCAGCGCCACGGACAGGCGGATCTCTGGAAACACCATATATTTT,CASSATDRRISGNTIYF
TRBD2,.,TRBV11-2,TRBJ2-1,TGTGCCAGCAGGGGACTAGCGGGCCGCTCCTACAATGAGCAGTTCTTC,CASRGLAGRSYNEQFF
.,.,TRBV6-1,TRBJ2-7,TGTGCCAGCAGTGACACCGCGGCCGTGGGGGTGCAGTCCTACGAGCAGTACTTC,CASSDTAAVGVQSYEQYF
TRBD1,.,TRBV7-2,TRBJ1-4,TGTGCCAGCAGCGCGCTTCGGGACAGGGGGAGGGAAAAACTGTTTTTT,CASSALRDRGREKLFF
TRBD1,.,TRBV5-1,TRBJ2-7,TGCGCCAGCAGCATGACAGGGACGGAGTACGAGCAGTACTTC,CASSMTGTEYEQYF
.,.,TRBV2,TRBJ2-1,TGTGCCAGCACTAAGGAGTTACTCAGGGACAATGAGCAGTTCTTC,CASTKELLRDNEQFF
TRBD1,.,TRBV7-2,TRBJ1-5,TGTGCCAGCAGCCCAGGGACAGGGAGGGGCAATCAGCCCCAGCATTTT,CASSPGTGRGNQPQHF
.,.,TRBV21-1,TRBJ2-7,TGTGCCACCCCGGACGACGTGGACGAGCAGTACTTC,CATPDDVDEQYF
.,.,TRBV7-2,TRBJ1-4,TGTGCCAGCAGCCCCCGGGACGGTGGAAATGAAAAACTGTTTTTT,CASSPRDGGNEKLFF
.,.,TRBV4-1,TRBJ2-7,TGCGCCAGCAGCCAGGGAAGTTACGACGAGCAGTACTTC,CASSQGSYDEQYF
.,few,TRBV6-5,TRBJ1-1,TGTGCCAGCAGTTACGAATCGATTGGATACACTGAAGCTTTCTTT,CASSYESIGYTEAFF
TRBD1,.,TRBV28,TRBJ1-2,TGTGCCAGCAGCCCAACATTTGGGACAGGAAGGGAGTATGGCTACACCTTC,CASSPTFGTGREYGYTF
.,.,TRBV5-8,TRBJ2-1,TGTGCCAGCAGCTCGAGCCCACCCGACAATGAGCAGTTCTTC,CASSSSPPDNEQFF
TRBD1,.,TRBV13,TRBJ1-6,TGTGCCAGCAGGGGGACAGGGAATTCACCCCTCCACTTT,CASRGTGNSPLHF
.,.,TRBV24-1,TRBJ1-1,TGTGCCACCAGTGAGCCGGTCGGGAGGAACACTGAAGCTTTCTTT,CATSEPVGRNTEAFF
.,.,TRBV2,TRBJ1-2,TGTGCCAGCAGTGGGGGTGGGACTGGCTACACCTTC,CASSGGGTGYTF
TRBD1,.,TRBV10-2,TRBJ1-2,TGCGCCACCAAAACAGGGGCTCGGGGCTACACCTTC,CATKTGARGYTF
.,.,TRBV7-9,TRBJ1-6,TGTGCCAGCAGCGGCCCAAATGATTCACCCCTCCACTTT,CASSGPNDSPLHF
TRBD2,.,TRBV7-2,TRBJ2-7,TGTGCCAGCAGCTTGGATAGCGGGGTTAGCTCCTACGAGCAGTACTTC,CASSLDSGVSSYEQYF
.,.,TRBV7-6,TRBJ2-2,TGTGCCAGCAGCTTAAGGGGGGAGTACACCGGGGAGCTGTTTTTT,CASSLRGEYTGELFF
.,.,TRBV12-3/TRBV12-4,TRBJ1-1,TGTGCCAGCAGTTTATTGCAGAACACTGAAGCTTTCTTT,CASSLLQNTEAFF
.,once,TRBV11-2,TRBJ1-1,TGTGCCAGCAGCTTAGTGGGGAGGGGAGGCACTGAAGCTTTCTTT,CASSLVGRGGTEAFF
.,.,TRBV5-6,TRBJ1-2,TGTGCCAGCAGCTTGGTTTCCGAAACCTATGGCTACACCTTC,CASSLVSETYGYTF
TRBD1,.,TRBV6-5,TRBJ1-2,TGTGCCAGCAGTAATTCCGGGACAGGGAATTCCTACACCTTC,CASSNSGTGNSYTF
.,.,TRBV19,TRBJ1-5,TGTGCCAGTAGCCCTGGACGGATCAATCAGCCCCAGCATTTT,CASSPGRINQPQHF
.,once,TRBV7-2,TRBJ1-5,TGTGCCAGCAGCCAAGCCGGGCCTCCGTGGCCCCAGCATTTT,CASSQAGPPWPQHF
.,.,TRBV6-2/TRBV6-3,TRBJ1-2,TGTGCCAGCAGTTACGCCCGGGGAGTAGATGGCTACACCTTC,CASSYARGVDGYTF
TRBD1,.,TRBV18,TRBJ1-3,TGTGCCAGCTCACCACCGAAGACAGGGGTAGGAAACACCATATATTTT,CASSPPKTGVGNTIYF
.,.,TRBV29-1,TRBJ2-1,TGCAGCGTCGAACGGAGCCAGGACAATGAGCAGTTCTTC,CSVERSQDNEQFF
.,.,TRBV28,TRBJ1-1,TGTGCCAGCAGTCCGTCTTTCTTT,CASSPSFF
.,once,TRBV30,TRBJ1-5,TGTGCCTGCCGAACGGGAAATAGCAATCAGCCCCAGCATTTT,CACRTGNSNQPQHF
.,.,TRBV7-9,TRBJ1-1,TGTGCCAGCAGCTTACTACCGGTGTACGGAAACACTGAAGCTTTCTTT,CASSLLPVYGNTEAFF
TRBD1,.,TRBV7-2,TRBJ2-2,TGTGCCAGCAGCTTAGGGCAGGGGGCCACCGGGGAGCTGTTTTTT,CASSLGQGATGELFF
TRBD1,.,TRBV7-2,TRBJ1-1,TGTGCCAGCAGCGTCCCGGGACAGGTCGCGAACACTGAAGCTTTCTTT,CASSVPGQVANTEAFF
TRBD2,few,TRBV5-1,TRBJ2-2,TGCGCCAGCAGCTTCCTAGCGGGGACCACCGGGGAGCTGTTTTTT,CASSFLAGTTGELFF
.,few,TRBV27,TRBJ1-1,TGTGCCAGCAGTTTAGGACAGATGAACACTGAAGCTTTCTTT,CASSLGQMNTEAFF
.,.,TRBV18,TRBJ1-4,TGTGCCAGCTCACTTACCAAGCAAGCAACTAATGAAAAACTGTTTTTT,CASSLTKQATNEKLFF
.,.,TRBV6-1,TRBJ2-7,TGTGCCAGCAGTGACAACTACGAGCAGTACTTC,CASSDNYEQYF
.,few,TRBV14,TRBJ2-1,TGTGCCAGCAGCCAAGTTACCCTCGGGGCCTACAATGAGCAGTTCTTC,CASSQVTLGAYNEQFF
TRBD1,.,TRBV9,TRBJ2-1,TGTGCCAGCAGCGCGTCATCTGGACAGGTCAATGAGCAGTTCTTC,CASSASSGQVNEQFF
.,.,TRBV7-8,TRBJ1-2,TGTGCCAGCAGCCGAGGGGGAACAGCTAACTATGGCTACACCTTC,CASSRGGTANYGYTF
.,.,TRBV27,TRBJ2-3,TGTGCCAGCAGTTTGGGGGAACCGATCACTACGCAGTATTTT,CASSLGEPITTQYF
.,.,TRBV3-1/TRBV3-2,TRBJ1-2,TGTGCCAGCAGCCAAGAAGGATTTAACTATGGCTACACCTTC,CASSQEGFNYGYTF
.,.,TRBV11-2,TRBJ2-6,TGTGCCAGCAGCAGGACTGGCTCTGGGGCCAACGTCCTGACTTTC,CASSRTGSGANVLTF